The rows below give T cell receptor beta chains drawn from one sample of a study of T cells in Graves' hyperthyroidism and ophthalmopathy. MiXCR, run by TCRdb on the multiplex PCR reads, gives a single entry per CDR3 protein. The top ten hold 4.3% of the sample, which has about 610,000 distinct CDR3 sequences, 14% to 15% seen once. Source material: blood. The receptor source for this set is a woman between 40 and 55 years old with Graves' ophthalmopathy. CDR3s include the opening cysteine and the closing phenylalanine or tryptophan. A D gene is named only where the DNA matches it firmly. Some rows mark clone size as missing; the rest say once, few, many or name a class of expanded clone.

v_call	j_call	d_call	clone_size	cdr3_nt	cdr3_aa
TRBV5-1	TRBJ2-7	TRBD1	few	TGCGCCAGCAGCTGGGTGACAGGGACCTCCTACGAGCAGTACTTC	CASSWVTGTSYEQYF
TRBV7-2	TRBJ1-2	TRBD1	many	TGTGCCAGCACGGACAGGGCGCTCTATGGCTACACCTTC	CASTDRALYGYTF
TRBV27	TRBJ2-7	.	many	TGTGCCAGCAGTCCTCTGGCGGCTAACTACGAGCAGTACTTC	CASSPLAANYEQYF
TRBV20-1	TRBJ1-1	.	many	TGCAGTGCTAGGCAACCCCCGAGAATTACACGGGCCGGGCGATCCATGAACACTGAAGCTTTCTTT	CSARQPPRITRAGRSMNTEAFF
TRBV6-1	TRBJ2-7	.	.	TGTGCCAGCAGTCCACACCGGAGAAACTTC	CASSPHRRNF
TRBV3-1	TRBJ1-1	.	.	TGTGCCAGCAGCCAAAGTAGGGGAACTGAAGCTTTCTTT	CASSQSRGTEAFF
TRBV6-1	TRBJ1-3	TRBD1	many	TGTGCCAGCAGTGAAGGGGGGACAGGGTTCGGAAACACCATATATTTT	CASSEGGTGFGNTIYF
TRBV28	TRBJ2-7	TRBD1	.	TGTGCCAGCAGTTTATCCTACGGGACAGGGTTTTACTACGAGCAGTACTTC	CASSLSYGTGFYYEQYF
TRBV10-3	TRBJ2-7	.	many	TGTGCCATCAGTGAGTCTAAGGGACTCCTGTCCTACGAGCAGTACTTC	CAISESKGLLSYEQYF
TRBV12-3/TRBV12-4	TRBJ1-1	TRBD1	many	TGTGCCAGCAGTCTGGCACAGGGGGCTGTATGGACTGAAGCTTTCTTT	CASSLAQGAVWTEAFF
TRBV30	TRBJ1-1	.	many	TGTGCCTGGAGTGCCCAGGGATTGGCAAACACTGAAGCTTTCTTT	CAWSAQGLANTEAFF
TRBV28	TRBJ1-6	.	many	TGTGCCAGCAGCTTGAGATTGGGAGAAGGGTATGATTCACCCCTCCACTTT	CASSLRLGEGYDSPLHF
TRBV12-3/TRBV12-4	TRBJ1-1	.	many	TGTGCCAGCAGTCCCTCCGGGGTCCTGAACACTGAAGCTTTCTTT	CASSPSGVLNTEAFF
TRBV7-2	TRBJ1-2	TRBD1	once	TGTGCCAGCAGCTTAGTTGGACAGGGGGCTGCTGGCTACACCTTC	CASSLVGQGAAGYTF
TRBV2	TRBJ2-7	TRBD2	many	TGTGCCAGCAAACCGGGACTAACCTACGAGCAGTACTTC	CASKPGLTYEQYF
TRBV20-1	TRBJ2-2	.	many	TGCAGTGCTAGAAAGGGCCGGGAGAACACCGGGGAGCTGTTTTTT	CSARKGRENTGELFF
TRBV20-1	TRBJ2-5	.	many	TGCAGTGCTAGAGATCTGGGGATAGCGCGACAAGAGACCCAGTACTTC	CSARDLGIARQETQYF
TRBV27	TRBJ1-5	TRBD1	many	TGTGCCAGCAGTTTAAGGGACAGGGTTCAGCCCCAGCATTTT	CASSLRDRVQPQHF
TRBV7-2	TRBJ2-5	TRBD1	.	TGTGCCAGCAGCACCGGGACAGGGTCGCGGGAGACCCAGTACTTC	CASSTGTGSRETQYF
TRBV14	TRBJ1-6	.	few	TGTGCCAGCAGCCTGACAAGATTCTTGGGTTCACCCCTCCACTTT	CASSLTRFLGSPLHF
TRBV6-5	TRBJ1-2	.	many	TGTGCCAGCAGTTTACGAGGGGACGGATTCTATGGCTACACCTTC	CASSLRGDGFYGYTF
TRBV30	TRBJ2-7	.	few	TGTGCCTGGGTCCTTGGTGGGCCTCGGAGAAGGTCCTCCTCCTACGAGCAGTACTTC	CAWVLGGPRRRSSSYEQYF
TRBV20-1	TRBJ1-2	TRBD1	.	TGCAGTGCTAAAACCGGGACAGGCCTTTATGGCTACACCTTC	CSAKTGTGLYGYTF
TRBV30	TRBJ2-7	.	.	TGTGCCTGGAAAGGTGTAGGGGACGAGCAGTACTTC	CAWKGVGDEQYF
TRBV6-2/TRBV6-3	TRBJ2-7	TRBD2	many	TGTGCCAGCAGTTCATCTAGCGGGAGATTCTCCTACGAGCAGTACTTC	CASSSSSGRFSYEQYF
TRBV20-1	TRBJ2-7	TRBD2	many	TGCAGTGCTAGACCTGGGACTAGCCTTTCTTACGAGCAGTACTTC	CSARPGTSLSYEQYF
TRBV28	TRBJ2-7	.	few	TGTGCCAGCAGTTTAGTTGCAGGGGCAAAAGTGGCCTACGAGCAGTACTTC	CASSLVAGAKVAYEQYF
TRBV27	TRBJ2-2	.	few	TGTGCCAGCCATGTGGGGACCGGGGAGCTGTTTTTT	CASHVGTGELFF
TRBV5-1	TRBJ2-7	TRBD2	few	TGCGCCAGCAGCTTAAAGGGGCGGAGGCTAGCGGAATCCTACGAGCAGTACTTC	CASSLKGRRLAESYEQYF
TRBV19	TRBJ1-5	.	.	TGTGCCAGTAGTATCTCGGCCGCTCGTAGCGGTCAGCCCCAGCATTTT	CASSISAARSGQPQHF
TRBV28	TRBJ1-1	.	many	TGTGCCAGCAGTTTATGGAGGCCAGGGAGGCAATCAGCTTTCTTT	CASSLWRPGRQSAFF
TRBV29-1	TRBJ2-5	TRBD2	many	TGCAGCGTGAGCGGACTAGCGGGTTTCCAAGAGACCCAGTACTTC	CSVSGLAGFQETQYF
TRBV7-9	TRBJ1-2	.	.	TGTGCCAGCAGCCCTACGACAGCTTTTTATGGCTACACCTTC	CASSPTTAFYGYTF
TRBV5-1	TRBJ1-1	.	many	TGCGCCAGCAGACGTCAGGGGAACACTGAAGCTTTCTTT	CASRRQGNTEAFF
TRBV25-1	TRBJ2-2	TRBD2	many	TGTGCCAGCAGTGAACGGGGGGTGCCCACCGGGGAGCTGTTTTTT	CASSERGVPTGELFF
TRBV12-3/TRBV12-4	TRBJ2-7	TRBD2	many	TGTGCCAGCAGTCTGCTAGCGGGAGACCCCGAGCAGTACTTC	CASSLLAGDPEQYF
TRBV12-3/TRBV12-4	TRBJ1-5	TRBD1	.	TGTGCCAGCAGCCAAACAGGGGCGGACCAGCCCCAGCATTTT	CASSQTGADQPQHF
TRBV12-3/TRBV12-4	TRBJ2-7	TRBD1	.	TGTGCCAGCAGTTTTGTGGTGGGGGACAGGGCACCCATCTACGAGCAGTACTTC	CASSFVVGDRAPIYEQYF
TRBV20-1	TRBJ1-5	.	.	TGCAGTGCTAGAGAAAAGGGCAGGTACAATCAGCCCCAGCATTTT	CSAREKGRYNQPQHF
TRBV29-1	TRBJ2-2	.	.	TGCAGCTTCTTTAGCGTTAACACCGGGGAGCTGTTTTTT	CSFFSVNTGELFF
TRBV7-9	TRBJ2-7	TRBD1	.	TGTGCCAGCAGTCACGGGACAGGGAGTTCCTACGAGCAGTACTTC	CASSHGTGSSYEQYF
TRBV6-1	TRBJ2-5	TRBD2	.	TGTGCCAGCAGACCACGAGGGACTACTCAAGAGACCCAGTACTTC	CASRPRGTTQETQYF